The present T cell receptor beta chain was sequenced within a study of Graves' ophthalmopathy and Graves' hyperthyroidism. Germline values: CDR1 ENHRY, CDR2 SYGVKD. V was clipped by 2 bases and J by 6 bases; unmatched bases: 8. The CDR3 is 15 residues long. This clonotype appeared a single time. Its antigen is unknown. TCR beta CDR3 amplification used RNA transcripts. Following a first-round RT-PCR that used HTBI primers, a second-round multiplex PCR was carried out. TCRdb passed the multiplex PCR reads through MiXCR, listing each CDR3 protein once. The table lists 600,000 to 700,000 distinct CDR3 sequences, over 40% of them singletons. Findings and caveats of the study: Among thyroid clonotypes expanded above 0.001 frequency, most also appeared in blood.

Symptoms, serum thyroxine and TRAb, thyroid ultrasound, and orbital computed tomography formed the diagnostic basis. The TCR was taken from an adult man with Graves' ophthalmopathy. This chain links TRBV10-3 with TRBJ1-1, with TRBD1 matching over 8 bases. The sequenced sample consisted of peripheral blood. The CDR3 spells CAISEPTGENPEAFF. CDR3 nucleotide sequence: TGTGCCATCAGTGAGCCGACAGGGGAAAATCCTGAAGCTTTCTTT.